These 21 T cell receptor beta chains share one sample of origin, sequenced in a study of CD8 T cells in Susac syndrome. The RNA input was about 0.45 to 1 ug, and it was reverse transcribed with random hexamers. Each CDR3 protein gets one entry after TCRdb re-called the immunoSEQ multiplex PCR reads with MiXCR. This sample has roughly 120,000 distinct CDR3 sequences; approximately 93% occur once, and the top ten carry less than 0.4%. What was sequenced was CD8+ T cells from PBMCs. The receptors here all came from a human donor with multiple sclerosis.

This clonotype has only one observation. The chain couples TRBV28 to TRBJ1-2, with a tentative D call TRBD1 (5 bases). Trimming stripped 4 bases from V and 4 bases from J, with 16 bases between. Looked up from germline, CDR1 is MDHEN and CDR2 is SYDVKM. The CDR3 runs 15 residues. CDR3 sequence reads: CASSSPRDQIYGYTF. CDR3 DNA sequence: TGTGCCAGCAGTTCTCCCCGGGACCAGATCTATGGCTACACCTTC.

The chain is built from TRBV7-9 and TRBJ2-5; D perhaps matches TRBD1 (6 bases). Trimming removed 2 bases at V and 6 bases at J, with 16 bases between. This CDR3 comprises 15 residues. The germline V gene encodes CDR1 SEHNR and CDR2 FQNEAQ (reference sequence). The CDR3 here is CASSLLLQGWKTQYF. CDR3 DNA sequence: TGTGCCAGCAGCTTACTATTACAGGGTTGGAAGACCCAGTACTTC.

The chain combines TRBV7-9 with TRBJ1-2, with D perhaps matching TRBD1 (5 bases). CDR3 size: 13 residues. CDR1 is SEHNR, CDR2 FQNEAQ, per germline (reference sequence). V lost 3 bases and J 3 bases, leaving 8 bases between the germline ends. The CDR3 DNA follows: TGTGCCAGCAGCTTCACAGGTGACTATGGCTACACCTTC. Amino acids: CASSFTGDYGYTF.

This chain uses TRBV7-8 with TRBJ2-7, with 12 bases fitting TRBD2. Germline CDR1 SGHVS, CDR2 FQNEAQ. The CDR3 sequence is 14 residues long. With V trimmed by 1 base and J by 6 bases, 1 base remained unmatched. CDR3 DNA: TGTGCCAGCAGCTTAGGACTAGCGGGAGCCGAGCAGTACGTC. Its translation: CASSLGLAGAEQYV.

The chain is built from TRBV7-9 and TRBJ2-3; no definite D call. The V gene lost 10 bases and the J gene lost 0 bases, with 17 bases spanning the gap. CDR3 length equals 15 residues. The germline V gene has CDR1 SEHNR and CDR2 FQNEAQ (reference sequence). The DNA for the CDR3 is TGTGCCACCCCGGCCAGAACGTCTAGCACAGATACGCAGTATTTT. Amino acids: CATPARTSSTDTQYF.

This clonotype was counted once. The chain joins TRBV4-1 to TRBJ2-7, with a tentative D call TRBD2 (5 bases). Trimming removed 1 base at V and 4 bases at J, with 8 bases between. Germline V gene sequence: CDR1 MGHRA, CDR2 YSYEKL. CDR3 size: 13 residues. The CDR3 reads CASSQAAGYEQYV. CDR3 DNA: TGCGCCAGCAGCCAAGCGGCGGGTTACGAGCAGTACGTC.

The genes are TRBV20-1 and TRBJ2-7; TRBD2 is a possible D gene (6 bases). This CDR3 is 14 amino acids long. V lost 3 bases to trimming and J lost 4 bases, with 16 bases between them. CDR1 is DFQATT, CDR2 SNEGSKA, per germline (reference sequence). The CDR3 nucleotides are TGCAGTGCTAGGGGTCATCCGGGGGTTTACGAGCAGTACTTC. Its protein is CSARGHPGVYEQYF.

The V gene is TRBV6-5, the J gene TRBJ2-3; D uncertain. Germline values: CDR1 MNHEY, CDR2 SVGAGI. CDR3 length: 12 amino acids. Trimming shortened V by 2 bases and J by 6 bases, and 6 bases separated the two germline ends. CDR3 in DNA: TGTGCCAGCAGTTACGCCGGGGATACGCAGTATTTT. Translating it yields CASSYAGDTQYF.

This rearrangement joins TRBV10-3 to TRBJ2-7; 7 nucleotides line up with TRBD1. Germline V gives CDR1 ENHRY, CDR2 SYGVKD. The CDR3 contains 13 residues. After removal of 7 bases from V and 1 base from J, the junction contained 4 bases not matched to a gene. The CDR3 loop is CAIKTGQSYEQYF. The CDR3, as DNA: TGTGCCATCAAGACGGGACAGTCCTACGAGCAGTACTTC.

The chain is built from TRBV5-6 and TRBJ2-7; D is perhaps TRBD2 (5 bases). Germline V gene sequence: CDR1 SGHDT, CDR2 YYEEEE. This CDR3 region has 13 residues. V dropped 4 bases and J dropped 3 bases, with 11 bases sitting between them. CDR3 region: CASSDAGYYEQYV. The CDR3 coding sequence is TGTGCCAGCAGCGACGCGGGTTACTACGAGCAGTACGTC.

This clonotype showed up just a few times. CDR3: CASSLSNQPQHF. The DNA for the CDR3 is TGTGCCAGCAGCTTATCTAATCAGCCCCAGCATTTT. V is TRBV7-9 and J is TRBJ1-5; D is unresolved. Looked up from germline, CDR1 is SEHNR and CDR2 is FQNEAQ (reference sequence). The CDR3 is made up of 12 amino acids. Trimming removed 2 bases at V and 4 bases at J, with 3 bases between.

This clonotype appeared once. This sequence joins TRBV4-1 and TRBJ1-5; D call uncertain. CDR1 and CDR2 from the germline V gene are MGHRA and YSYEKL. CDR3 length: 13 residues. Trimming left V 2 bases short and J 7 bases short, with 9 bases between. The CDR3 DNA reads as TGCGCCAGCAGCCAAACTCAAGGGCAGCCCCAGCATTTT. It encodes CASSQTQGQPQHF.

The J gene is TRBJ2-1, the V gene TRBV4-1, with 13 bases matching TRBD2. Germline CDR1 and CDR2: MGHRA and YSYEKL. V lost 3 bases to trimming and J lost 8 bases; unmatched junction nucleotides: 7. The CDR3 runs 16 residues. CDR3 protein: CASSHSTSGGAHEQFF. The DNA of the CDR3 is TGCGCCAGCAGCCACTCTACTAGCGGGGGGGCACATGAGCAGTTCTTC.

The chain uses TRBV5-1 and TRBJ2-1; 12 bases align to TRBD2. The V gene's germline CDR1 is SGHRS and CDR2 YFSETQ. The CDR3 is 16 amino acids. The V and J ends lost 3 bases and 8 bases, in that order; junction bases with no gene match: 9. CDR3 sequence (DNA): TGCGCCAGCAGCTCCCGACTAGCGGGAGAGGGCGATGAGCAGTTCTTC. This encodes CASSSRLAGEGDEQFF. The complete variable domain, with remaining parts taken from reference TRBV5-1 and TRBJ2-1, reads KAGVTQTPRYLIKTRGQQVTLSCSPISGHRSVSWYQQTPGQGLQFLFEYFSETQRNKGNFPGRFSGRQFSNSRSEMNVSTLELGDSALYLCASSSRLAGEGDEQFFGPGTRLTVL.

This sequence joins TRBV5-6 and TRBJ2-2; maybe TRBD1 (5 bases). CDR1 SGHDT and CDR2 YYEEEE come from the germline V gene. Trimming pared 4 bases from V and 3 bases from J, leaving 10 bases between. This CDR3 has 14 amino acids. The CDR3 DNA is TGTGCCAGCAGCCCGACAGCAGACACCGGGGAGCTGTTTTTT. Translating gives CASSPTADTGELFF.

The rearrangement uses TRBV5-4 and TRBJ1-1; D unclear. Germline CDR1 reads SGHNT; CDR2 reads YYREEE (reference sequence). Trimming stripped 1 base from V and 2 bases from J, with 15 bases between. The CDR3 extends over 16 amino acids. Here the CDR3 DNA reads TGTGCCAGCAGCTTGCGACCAGACCTATTCAACACTGAAGCTTTCTTT. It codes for CASSLRPDLFNTEAFF.

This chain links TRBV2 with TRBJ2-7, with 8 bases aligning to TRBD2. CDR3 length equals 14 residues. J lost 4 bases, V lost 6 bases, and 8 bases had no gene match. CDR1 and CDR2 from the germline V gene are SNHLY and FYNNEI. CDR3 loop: CASRGLAPIYEQYV. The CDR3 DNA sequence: TGTGCCAGCAGAGGACTAGCCCCAATTTACGAGCAGTACGTC.

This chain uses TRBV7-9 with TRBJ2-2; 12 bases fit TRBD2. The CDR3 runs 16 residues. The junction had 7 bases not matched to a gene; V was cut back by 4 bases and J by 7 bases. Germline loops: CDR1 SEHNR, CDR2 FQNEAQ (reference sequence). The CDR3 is CASSSPSGGAGGELFF. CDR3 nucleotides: TGTGCCAGCAGCTCCCCTAGCGGGGGGGCCGGCGGGGAGCTGTTTTTT.

This CDR3 reads CASSYDPEASEQYV. The CDR3 region has the DNA TGTGCCAGTAGCTATGACCCCGAAGCGTCCGAGCAGTACGTC. This chain connects TRBV19 to TRBJ2-7, with D hard to call. The CDR3 runs 14 residues. V lost 6 bases and J lost 6, with 18 bases in between. Germline CDR1 and CDR2: LNHDA and SQIVND (reference sequence).

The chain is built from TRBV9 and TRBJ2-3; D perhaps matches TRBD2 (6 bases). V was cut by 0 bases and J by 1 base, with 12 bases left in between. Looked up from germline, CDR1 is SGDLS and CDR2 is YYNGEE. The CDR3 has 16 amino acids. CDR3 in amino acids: CASSVGVSGRTDTQYF. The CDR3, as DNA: TGTGCCAGCAGCGTAGGGGTTAGCGGACGCACAGATACGCAGTATTTT.

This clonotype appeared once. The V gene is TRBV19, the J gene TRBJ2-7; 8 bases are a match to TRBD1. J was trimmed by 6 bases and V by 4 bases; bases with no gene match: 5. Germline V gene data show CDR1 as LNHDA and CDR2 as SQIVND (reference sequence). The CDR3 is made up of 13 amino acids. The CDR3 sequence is CASSRQGTGEQYF. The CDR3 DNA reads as TGTGCCAGTAGTAGACAGGGGACGGGCGAGCAGTACTTC.